One and the same sample provided the 29 T cell receptor beta chains below, sequenced in a study of sequential checkpoint blockade in melanoma (dated by TCRdb to the late 2010s). The treatment or condition label for this specimen denotes: randomized to nivolumab then ipilimumab (arm A) or the reverse (arm B). Receptor libraries were prepared by the immunoSEQ multiplex PCR assay. TCRdb provides this immuneACCESS table in a form limited to in-frame rearrangements. Some clones are lacking; in checked studies, under half of them reflect an unresolved V gene, and why the rest are absent is not known. The table for this sample lists about 40,000 clones; approximately 90% of them were counted only once. Around 12% of the sample rests with the top ten. Specimen: CD8+ T cells sorted from blood (inferred from file names), collected from a patient given nivolumab and ipilimumab in sequence. The receptors derive from a human donor with melanoma.

This chain joins TRBV4-1 and TRBJ1-2; perhaps TRBD1 as D (6 bases). In germline, CDR1 is MGHRA, CDR2 YSYEKL. Trimming took off 3 bases at V and 5 bases at J, with 16 bases between the two ends. The CDR3 has 15 residues. CDR3: CASSHTGTSRYGYTF. Here the CDR3 DNA reads TGCGCCAGCAGCCACACAGGGACCTCTAGATATGGCTACACCTTC.

The rearrangement links TRBV7-6 to TRBJ1-4, with D perhaps TRBD1 (6 bases). Trimming took off 7 bases at V and 7 bases at J, with 19 bases between the two ends. Looked up from germline, CDR1 is SGHVS and CDR2 is FNYEAQ. The CDR3 sequence is 15 residues long. In DNA form, the CDR3 reads TGTGCCAGCACCCGCTTCGCAGGGGCTGGTGAAAAACTGTTTTTT. Protein sequence: CASTRFAGAGEKLFF.

The chain links TRBV7-9 to TRBJ1-2; 7 bases map to TRBD1. V was clipped by 10 bases and J by 4 bases; unmatched bases: 9. CDR1 is SEHNR, CDR2 FQNEAQ, per germline (reference sequence). The CDR3 runs 13 residues. The CDR3 sequence: CATAAQGLYGYTF. For the CDR3, the DNA is TGTGCCACTGCAGCACAGGGGCTCTATGGCTACACCTTC. The whole variable domain, filled in from reference TRBV7-9 and TRBJ1-2, reads DTGVSQNPRHKITKRGQNVTFRCDPISEHNRLYWYRQTLGQGPEFLTYFQNEAQLEKSRLLSDRFSAERPKGSFSTLEIQRTEQGDSAMYLCATAAQGLYGYTFGSGTRLTVV.

The CDR3 loop reads CASSWDSSYEQYF. The CDR3, as DNA: TGTGCCAGCAGCTGGGACTCCTCCTACGAGCAGTACTTC. This chain links TRBV5-6 with TRBJ2-7, with D maybe TRBD2 (6 bases). Trimming stripped 3 bases from V and 0 bases from J, with 7 bases between. CDR3 size: 13 residues. CDR1 and CDR2 from the germline V gene are SGHDT and YYEEEE.

The gene calls are TRBV14 and TRBJ1-2; no definite D call. CDR1 is SGHDN and CDR2 is FVKESK in the germline V gene. V lost 4 bases to trimming and J lost 5 bases, with 14 bases between them. This CDR3 spans 14 amino acids. CDR3 nucleotides: TGTGCCAGCAGCCCAGGAGGTATGGGGTATGGCTACACCTTC. Encoded protein: CASSPGGMGYGYTF.

This clone was found once. This sequence joins TRBV12-5 and TRBJ2-1; 14 nucleotides match TRBD2. CDR3 length: 17 residues. V shed 6 bases, J shed 3 bases, and the junction held 7 bases outside the gene matches. The germline V gene has CDR1 LGHNT and CDR2 FRNRAP. DNA for the CDR3: TGTGCTAGTGGCAACCCGGGGACTAGCGGGAGCTACAATGAGCAGTTCTTC. This sequence encodes CASGNPGTSGSYNEQFF.

The chain uses TRBV27 and TRBJ2-7, with 7 bases aligning to TRBD2. The CDR3 is 15 amino acids. Germline V gene data show CDR1 as MNHEY and CDR2 as SMNVEV (reference sequence). V gave up 0 bases and J gave up 3 bases; unmatched junction bases: 5. CDR3 amino acids: CASSLSLAENYEQYF. CDR3 nucleotides: TGTGCCAGCAGTTTATCGCTAGCGGAGAACTACGAGCAGTACTTC.

The count of this clone is one. This chain links TRBV27 with TRBJ2-7; 12 bases fit TRBD2. CDR1 MNHEY and CDR2 SMNVEV come from the germline V gene (reference sequence). The CDR3 sequence is 18 residues long. The V segment lost 8 bases and the J segment 3 bases; nucleotides outside the gene matches: 17. The CDR3 loop is CASCPGLAGSLGVYEQYF. CDR3 DNA sequence: TGTGCCAGCTGCCCGGGACTAGCGGGTTCCCTAGGTGTCTACGAGCAGTACTTC.

The chain employs TRBV4-1 and TRBJ1-4; 7 bases map to TRBD1. With V trimmed by 6 bases and J by 7 bases, 5 bases remained unmatched. The germline CDR1 and CDR2 sequences are MGHRA and YSYEKL. There are 13 residues in the CDR3. CDR3 sequence: CASRETGVEKLFF. Here the CDR3 DNA reads TGCGCCAGCAGAGAAACAGGGGTTGAAAAACTGTTTTTT.

V gene TRBV10-2 combines with J gene TRBJ2-1, with 7 bases fitting TRBD2. The CDR3 has 13 amino acids. Germline V gene sequence: CDR1 WSHSY, CDR2 SAAADI. V lost 4 bases to trimming and J lost 8 bases; unmatched junction nucleotides: 5. The CDR3 loop reads CASSVGGSYEQFF. The CDR3 DNA reads as TGCGCCAGCAGTGTCGGGGGGAGTTATGAGCAGTTCTTC.

This sequence joins TRBV9 and TRBJ2-1; maybe TRBD2 (7 bases). Germline V gene data show CDR1 as SGDLS and CDR2 as YYNGEE. This CDR3 region has 15 residues. The germline V and J ends were trimmed by 4 bases and 5 bases, with 16 bases remaining between them. In DNA form, the CDR3 reads TGTGCCAGCAGCCCGGACGTGGGGGGGCACAATGAGCAGTTCTTC. Translating it yields CASSPDVGGHNEQFF.

The CDR3 spells CASSLFAGGEYNEQFF. The CDR3 bases are TGTGCCAGCAGTTTATTTGCAGGGGGAGAATACAATGAGCAGTTCTTC. This chain joins TRBV27 and TRBJ2-1; 7 bases map to TRBD1. The V gene end was trimmed by 1 base and the J gene end by 4 bases; junction bases not matched to a gene: 7. The CDR3 length is 16 residues. In germline, CDR1 is MNHEY, CDR2 SMNVEV (reference sequence).

This clone was counted a few times. CDR3 sequence: CASSPRLAGGLGNEQFF. In nucleotides, the CDR3 is TGTGCCAGCAGCCCAAGACTAGCGGGAGGGCTGGGTAATGAGCAGTTCTTC. The gene calls are TRBV7-9 and TRBJ2-1, with 14 nucleotides matching TRBD2. Germline loops: CDR1 SEHNR, CDR2 FQNEAQ (reference sequence). The CDR3 totals 17 residues. V lost 5 bases and J lost 7; bases outside the gene matches: 10.

The CDR3 nucleotides are TGTGCCAGCAGCGTAGCCGGACTAGCGGGAACCTACGAGCAGTACTTC. Protein sequence: CASSVAGLAGTYEQYF. This chain uses TRBV9 with TRBJ2-7, with 12 bases fitting TRBD2. The CDR3 is made up of 16 amino acids. The germline gives CDR1 SGDLS, CDR2 YYNGEE. The V segment lost 0 bases and the J segment 2 bases; nucleotides outside the gene matches: 3.

This chain uses TRBV2 with TRBJ2-1, with 11 bases fitting TRBD2. Unmatched junction bases numbered 4, after V lost 3 bases and J lost 3 bases. This CDR3 has 16 amino acids. CDR1 and CDR2 from the germline V gene are SNHLY and FYNNEI. DNA of the CDR3: TGTGCCAGCAGTGACCCCGGGACTAGCGGCTACAATGAGCAGTTCTTC. It specifies CASSDPGTSGYNEQFF.

This chain links TRBV7-9 with TRBJ2-7; 8 positions match TRBD2. Losses at the gene ends were 5 bases for V and 5 bases for J; bases not matched to a gene: 20. Germline V gives CDR1 SEHNR, CDR2 FQNEAQ (reference sequence). The CDR3 has 18 residues. CDR3: CASSPFNVVIAGTDEQYF. As DNA, the CDR3 is TGTGCCAGCAGCCCATTCAACGTAGTAATAGCGGGAACGGACGAGCAGTACTTC.

This chain uses TRBV27 with TRBJ2-7; D is unclear. Germline CDR1 and CDR2: MNHEY and SMNVEV (reference sequence). V lost 3 bases and J 3 bases, leaving 9 bases between the germline ends. This CDR3 spans 13 amino acids. CDR3 sequence: CASSFGHLYEQYF. In DNA form, the CDR3 reads TGTGCCAGCAGTTTTGGGCACCTCTACGAGCAGTACTTC.

The genes are TRBV7-9 and TRBJ2-1, with D tentatively TRBD2 (5 bases). The V and J ends lost 2 bases and 7 bases respectively, with 12 bases between them. CDR1 and CDR2 (germline): SEHNR, FQNEAQ (reference sequence). The CDR3 loop spans 14 amino acids. Here the CDR3 reads CASSLNGLGNEQFF. The CDR3, as DNA: TGTGCCAGCAGCTTAAACGGACTCGGGAATGAGCAGTTCTTC.

V and J are TRBV6-1 and TRBJ1-5; D is possibly TRBD1 (5 bases). This CDR3 is built from 15 residues. The germline CDR1 and CDR2 sequences are MNHNS and SASEGT. Trimming shortened V by 4 bases and J by 0 bases, and 10 bases separated the two germline ends. Written as DNA, the CDR3 is TGTGCCAGCAGTGGCTCCAGGGATAGCAATCAGCCCCAGCATTTT. This translates into CASSGSRDSNQPQHF.

The genes are TRBV5-4 and TRBJ2-7; D is perhaps TRBD2 (6 bases). The V gene lost 6 bases and the J gene lost 2 bases, with 12 bases spanning the gap. This CDR3 contains 13 residues. Germline loops: CDR1 SGHNT, CDR2 YYREEE (reference sequence). The CDR3 is CASKSPGAYEQYF. CDR3 nucleotide sequence: TGTGCCAGCAAGAGTCCGGGGGCCTACGAGCAGTACTTC.

The J gene is TRBJ1-1, the V gene TRBV28; 7 bases line up with TRBD1. Germline lookup yields CDR1 MDHEN and CDR2 SYDVKM. This CDR3 region has 13 residues. J gave up 1 base and V 6 bases, and 2 bases lay outside the gene matches. The CDR3 reads CASRRQGNTEAFF. The CDR3 nucleotides are TGTGCCAGCAGGCGACAGGGGAACACTGAAGCTTTCTTT. Using reference TRBV28 and TRBJ1-1 for the parts outside the CDR3, the full variable domain is DVKVTQSSRYLVKRTGEKVFLECVQDMDHENMFWYRQDPGLGLRLIYFSYDVKMKEKGDIPEGYSVSREKKERFSLILESASTNQTSMYLCASRRQGNTEAFFGQGTRLTVV.

This chain links TRBV7-9 with TRBJ2-7, with 13 positions matching TRBD2. The V segment lost 2 bases and the J segment 4 bases; nucleotides outside the gene matches: 5. Per the germline V gene, CDR1 is SEHNR and CDR2 is FQNEAQ (reference sequence). The CDR3 has 16 residues. The chain's CDR3 is CASSLRLGLAGYEQYF. The CDR3 coding sequence is TGTGCCAGCAGCTTAAGATTGGGACTAGCGGGATACGAGCAGTACTTC.

In its sample, this clone was seen once. The J gene is TRBJ1-4, the V gene TRBV29-1; a weak D match, TRBD1 (5 bases). Germline V gene lookup returns CDR1 SQVTM and CDR2 ANQGSEA. The CDR3 runs to 12 residues. V dropped 8 bases and J dropped 12 bases, with 19 bases sitting between them. The CDR3 region is CSCSASWGELFF. The CDR3 DNA follows: TGCAGCTGTTCCGCCTCTTGGGGGGAACTGTTTTTT.

The chain combines TRBV4-1 with TRBJ1-2; 11 bases align to TRBD1. The CDR3 spans 16 residues. Germline V gene lookup returns CDR1 MGHRA and CDR2 YSYEKL. V dropped 4 bases and J dropped 3; count of bases not matched to a gene: 7. This chain's CDR3 is CASSPPRTGGDYGYTF. The CDR3 nucleotides are TGCGCCAGCAGCCCTCCGCGGACAGGGGGCGACTATGGCTACACCTTC.

The rearrangement uses TRBV5-4 and TRBJ2-7; TRBD1 matches at 12 bases. The CDR3 spans 16 residues. Germline lookup yields CDR1 SGHNT and CDR2 YYREEE (reference sequence). V lost 4 bases, J lost 5 bases, and 10 bases stayed unmatched. As DNA, the CDR3 is TGTGCCAGCAGCCCGGGGACAGGGGGCTTCCTTGACGAGCAGTACGTC. The encoded protein is CASSPGTGGFLDEQYV.

In this sample, this clone turned up once. The chain employs TRBV6-1 and TRBJ2-1, with D perhaps TRBD1 (5 bases). CDR3 length: 15 residues. The V gene's germline CDR1 is MNHNS and CDR2 SASEGT. The V and J ends lost 1 base and 8 bases respectively, with 15 bases between them. The CDR3 spells CASSEGFFGADEQFF. Here the CDR3 DNA reads TGTGCCAGCAGTGAAGGGTTCTTTGGGGCGGATGAGCAGTTCTTC.

The rearrangement links TRBV10-3 to TRBJ2-2; 8 positions match TRBD1. This CDR3 comprises 15 residues. From germline, CDR1 is ENHRY and CDR2 SYGVKD. The V and J ends lost 8 bases and 3 bases, in that order; junction bases with no gene match: 8. CDR3 DNA sequence: TGTGCCATCCCTCAGGGGGCTATTCACACCGGGGAGCTGTTTTTT. Translated, it gives CAIPQGAIHTGELFF.

The table lists this clone with a few counts. This chain uses TRBV28 with TRBJ1-2; 10 bases line up with TRBD1. The CDR3 is 14 residues long. The V gene's germline CDR1 is MDHEN and CDR2 SYDVKM. J was trimmed by 6 bases and V by 3 bases; bases with no gene match: 4. The CDR3, as DNA: TGTGCCAGCAGTTTGGGACAGGGGAATAATGGCTACACCTTC. It encodes CASSLGQGNNGYTF.

This chain joins TRBV5-6 and TRBJ2-7, with D perhaps TRBD2 (5 bases). V lost 0 bases to trimming and J lost 7 bases, with 11 bases between them. Germline CDR1 reads SGHDT; CDR2 reads YYEEEE. The CDR3 is 13 amino acids. The chain's CDR3 is CASSLELRGEQYF. The CDR3 bases are TGTGCCAGCAGCTTGGAGCTCCGAGGGGAGCAGTACTTC.